These 15 T cell receptor beta chains were all obtained from the same sample, sequenced in a study of blood T cells in healthy people across ages. Alongside a J-beta primer mix, a sample-barcoded 5' primer served in a second PCR lasting about 6 to 11 cycles. TCRdb re-called the 5' RACE reads through MiXCR, storing one row per CDR3 protein. The data contain around 1,100,000 distinct CDR3 sequences, 35% to 45% of them singletons. Sequenced sample: blood. These receptors were obtained from a man between 18 and 29 years old in good health.

This clonotype has ten or more counts. The gene calls are TRBV29-1 and TRBJ2-1; 11 bases match TRBD1. Germline CDR1 SQVTM, CDR2 ANQGSEA. Trimming cost V 5 bases and J 4 bases; bases outside gene matches: 13. This CDR3 spans 17 amino acids. CDR3: CSVPGQGDRRGYNEQFF. The CDR3 nucleotides are TGCAGCGTTCCGGGACAGGGGGATAGGCGGGGATACAATGAGCAGTTCTTC.

In this sample, this clonotype turned up a few times. V gene TRBV5-1 combines with J gene TRBJ2-7; tentative D call: TRBD1 (5 bases). Germline CDR1 SGHRS, CDR2 YFSETQ. The CDR3 is made up of 14 amino acids. The V gene lost 2 bases and the J gene lost 0 bases, with 9 bases spanning the gap. CDR3 region: CASSFDSYSYEQYF. CDR3 DNA: TGCGCCAGCAGCTTCGACAGCTACTCCTACGAGCAGTACTTC. Based on the CDR3 plus reference TRBV5-1 and TRBJ2-7, the full variable domain is KAGVTQTPRYLIKTRGQQVTLSCSPISGHRSVSWYQQTPGQGLQFLFEYFSETQRNKGNFPGRFSGRQFSNSRSEMNVSTLELGDSALYLCASSFDSYSYEQYFGPGTRLTVT.

The genes are TRBV5-1 and TRBJ1-5; 8 bases match TRBD1. The CDR3 length is 14 residues. The J segment lost 7 bases and the V segment lost 1 base, leaving 4 bases of the junction unmatched. Germline assignment: CDR1 SGHRS and CDR2 YFSETQ. The CDR3 sequence: CASSLTGGFQPQHF. The CDR3 DNA follows: TGCGCCAGCAGCTTGACAGGGGGTTTCCAGCCCCAGCATTTT.

V and J are TRBV5-1 and TRBJ1-5, with D unresolved. The CDR3 is 13 residues long. Germline V lookup: CDR1 SGHRS, CDR2 YFSETQ. V was shortened by 4 bases and J by 11 bases, with 16 bases between the two germline ends. The CDR3 protein is CASSGPTRETQHF. CDR3 coding DNA: TGCGCCAGCAGCGGACCGACGCGAGAGACCCAGCATTTT.

This clonotype was observed at least ten times. V gene TRBV12-3 or TRBV12-4 combines with J gene TRBJ2-5, with TRBD1 identical over 8 bases. This CDR3 is 15 amino acids long. Germline trimming cut 5 bases from V and 3 bases from J; bases unmatched to any gene: 8. For the CDR3, the DNA is TGTGCCAGCAGTCAAACAGGGGGTCTAGAAGAGACCCAGTACTTC. Protein product: CASSQTGGLEETQYF.

The rearrangement links TRBV4-2 to TRBJ1-6, with 8 positions matching TRBD1. The CDR3 is 15 amino acids. V was pared by 5 bases and J by 5 bases, with 5 bases of the junction left unmatched. Germline-derived CDR1 and CDR2 are LGHNA and YNFKEQ. CDR3 sequence reads: CASSYRTGHNSPLHF. In nucleotides, the CDR3 is TGTGCCAGCAGCTACCGGACAGGGCATAATTCACCCCTCCACTTT.

In this sample, this clonotype turned up a few times. This chain connects TRBV5-1 to TRBJ1-6; unclear D gene. Germline V gene lookup returns CDR1 SGHRS and CDR2 YFSETQ. The CDR3 extends over 16 amino acids. V lost 0 bases and J lost 0, with 7 bases in between. The CDR3 sequence is CASSLEESSYNSPLHF. CDR3 DNA: TGCGCCAGCAGCTTGGAAGAGAGCTCCTATAATTCACCCCTCCACTTT.

This clonotype was seen a few times. The V gene is TRBV5-6, the J gene TRBJ2-1; TRBD2 agrees at 14 bases. There are 16 residues in the CDR3. CDR1 is SGHDT, CDR2 YYEEEE, per germline. V dropped 3 bases and J dropped 4; count of bases not matched to a gene: 3. As DNA, the CDR3 is TGTGCCAGCAGCTGGACTAGCGGGGGGACATACAATGAGCAGTTCTTC. Protein product: CASSWTSGGTYNEQFF.

The chain combines TRBV12-5 with TRBJ2-5; 7 bases line up with TRBD1. The CDR3 runs 14 residues. Germline trimming cut 6 bases from V and 5 bases from J; bases unmatched to any gene: 9. Germline V gives CDR1 LGHNT, CDR2 FRNRAP. CDR3 in DNA: TGTGCTAGTGGAACCGGGACAGTCGAGGAGACCCAGTACTTC. Translating gives CASGTGTVEETQYF.

The rearrangement uses TRBV12-3 or TRBV12-4 and TRBJ1-4; D is perhaps TRBD1 (6 bases). V dropped 7 bases and J dropped 7 bases, with 13 bases sitting between them. This CDR3 contains 13 residues. CDR3 protein: CASTRDIGEKLFF. DNA for the CDR3: TGTGCCAGCACCAGGGACATCGGTGAAAAACTGTTTTTT.

The chain carries TRBV12-3 or TRBV12-4 and TRBJ2-1, with D perhaps TRBD1 (5 bases). The CDR3 length is 15 residues. V was pared by 3 bases and J by 8 bases, with 17 bases between. CDR3 in amino acids: CASSFGPRGGYEQFF. As DNA, the CDR3 is TGTGCCAGCAGTTTTGGCCCAAGGGGTGGCTATGAGCAGTTCTTC.

There are a few counts of this clonotype. V is TRBV5-1 and J is TRBJ2-1; 7 nucleotides line up with TRBD2. Germline V lookup: CDR1 SGHRS, CDR2 YFSETQ. This CDR3 is 15 amino acids long. With 0 bases clipped from V and 2 bases from J, the junction kept 2 bases outside the gene matches. This chain's CDR3 is CASSLVGLTYNEQFF. CDR3 coding DNA: TGCGCCAGCAGCTTGGTGGGACTAACCTACAATGAGCAGTTCTTC.

The chain links TRBV12-3 or TRBV12-4 to TRBJ2-1; perhaps TRBD1 as D (6 bases). The CDR3 consists of 17 residues. The germline V and J ends were trimmed by 5 bases and 2 bases, with 19 bases remaining between them. CDR3 sequence: CASSGPPDRQTYNEQFF. CDR3 DNA: TGTGCCAGCAGTGGCCCACCGGACAGACAAACCTACAATGAGCAGTTCTTC.

This clonotype was detected only a few times. CDR3 nucleotide sequence: TGTGCCAGCAGTAAGGGGCTTAAGGACTATGGCTACACCTTC. Protein: CASSKGLKDYGYTF. This chain joins TRBV27 and TRBJ1-2; D might be TRBD1 (5 bases). From germline, CDR1 is MNHEY and CDR2 SMNVEV (reference sequence). The CDR3 extends over 14 amino acids. V dropped 5 bases and J dropped 3 bases, with 13 bases sitting between them.

The V call is TRBV7-2, the J call TRBJ2-3; 9 bases map to TRBD1. Germline CDR1 SGHTA, CDR2 FQGNSA. This CDR3 has 19 residues. The V and J ends lost 2 bases and 0 bases, in that order; junction bases with no gene match: 12. CDR3 sequence: CASSLRQSNRGQSTDTQYF. The CDR3 region has the DNA TGTGCCAGCAGCTTACGCCAATCGAACAGGGGGCAGAGCACAGATACGCAGTATTTT.